This TCR beta chain was sequenced during a study of identical twins. TCRdb re-derived calls from the 5' RACE reads in MiXCR, one entry per CDR3 protein. The table lists approximately 680,000 distinct CDR3 sequences, roughly 6.6% of them singletons. At least ten counts were recorded for this clonotype. The same specimen was also included in a second study, on yellow fever vaccine responses in identical twins.

The sequence came from a woman younger than 35 in good health. Specimen: PBMCs.

CDR3 loop: CASSWDPGGSSYNEQFF. CDR3 in DNA: TGCGCCAGCAGCTGGGACCCGGGGGGGAGCTCCTACAATGAGCAGTTCTTC. This chain connects TRBV5-1 to TRBJ2-1, with 8 positions matching TRBD2. V was pared by 3 bases and J by 0 bases, with 8 bases of the junction left unmatched. Germline CDR1 reads SGHRS; CDR2 reads YFSETQ. The CDR3 consists of 17 residues.